Shown below are 26 T cell receptor beta chains from a single sample sequenced in a study of OX40 agonist ivuxolimab in advanced cancers. Sequenced by immunoSEQ multiplex PCR; TCRdb stores in-frame clones only, minus some. The data hold tens of thousands of clones, with 89% observed a single time. The material sequenced was CD4+ or CD8+ T cells sorted from blood, taken in a trial of the OX40 agonist ivuxolimab. The receptors shown here come from an adult with an advanced solid tumor such as melanoma, head and neck, liver or kidney cancer.

This sequence joins TRBV15 and TRBJ2-2, with 8 bases lining up with TRBD2. V lost 7 bases, J lost 11 bases, and 9 bases stayed unmatched. Germline CDR1 is LNHNV and CDR2 is YYDKDF (reference sequence). The CDR3 has 13 residues. The CDR3 is CATNAAGGIELFF. CDR3 in DNA: TGTGCCACCAACGCGGCGGGAGGCATCGAGCTGTTTTTT.

This rearrangement joins TRBV5-6 to TRBJ1-2; D possibly corresponds to TRBD1 (5 bases). The CDR3 runs 15 residues. V lost 9 bases, J lost 3 bases, and 21 bases lay in between. Germline loops: CDR1 SGHDT, CDR2 YYEEEE. CDR3 sequence reads: CATKRIGTGDYGYTF. The CDR3 coding sequence is TGTGCCACCAAGAGAATAGGGACGGGAGACTATGGCTACACCTTC. Complete variable domain (other parts from reference TRBV5-6 and TRBJ1-2): DAGVTQSPTHLIKTRGQQVTLRCSPKSGHDTVSWYQQALGQGPQFIFQYYEEEERQRGNFPDRFSGHQFPNYSSELNVNALLLGDSALYLCATKRIGTGDYGYTFGSGTRLTVV.

This chain links TRBV20-1 with TRBJ1-1; D is unclear. Between the trimmed V and J ends, which lost 2 bases and 7 bases, there was a span of 8 bases. The CDR3 covers 11 residues. Germline values: CDR1 DFQATT, CDR2 SNEGSKA (reference sequence). CDR3 residues: CSARSENEAFF. The CDR3, as DNA: TGCAGTGCTAGATCGGAGAATGAAGCTTTCTTT.

The chain uses TRBV5-1 and TRBJ2-1; 7 bases match TRBD2. With 2 bases clipped from V and 4 bases from J, the junction kept 15 bases outside the gene matches. Looked up from germline, CDR1 is SGHRS and CDR2 is YFSETQ. This CDR3 is built from 18 residues. CDR3 protein: CASSFPPAGGSVYNEQFF. CDR3 coding DNA: TGCGCCAGCAGCTTTCCTCCGGCGGGCGGGAGCGTATACAATGAGCAGTTCTTC.

This sequence joins TRBV7-9 and TRBJ1-5; the match to TRBD1 covers 8 bases. CDR1 is SEHNR, CDR2 FQNEAQ, per germline (reference sequence). Trimming took 5 bases from V and 3 from J; bases not matched to a gene: 3. The CDR3 is made up of 14 amino acids. CDR3 in amino acids: CASSPDRDNQPQHF. CDR3 nucleotide sequence: TGTGCCAGCAGCCCGGACAGGGACAATCAGCCCCAGCATTTT.

The genes are TRBV29-1 and TRBJ1-1; D is ambiguous. Germline V gives CDR1 SQVTM, CDR2 ANQGSEA. Trimming left V 3 bases short and J 7 bases short, with 3 bases between. This CDR3 comprises 9 residues. This CDR3 is CSVDREAFF. The CDR3 DNA reads TGCAGCGTTGACCGTGAAGCTTTCTTT. The whole variable domain, filled in from reference TRBV29-1 and TRBJ1-1, reads SAVISQKPSRDICQRGTSLTIQCQVDSQVTMMFWYRQQPGQSLTLIATANQGSEATYESGFVIDKFPISRPNLTFSTLTVSNMSPEDSSIYLCSVDREAFFGQGTRLTVV.

This chain joins TRBV4-2 and TRBJ2-1; 14 nucleotides align to TRBD2. The CDR3 loop spans 18 amino acids. The ends lost 2 bases at V and 8 bases at J; junction bases unmatched: 11. Germline CDR1 and CDR2: LGHNA and YNFKEQ. As DNA, the CDR3 is TGTGCCAGCAGCCAAAGACCGGGACTAGCGGGAGAAGCAGATGAGCAGTTCTTC. Translating gives CASSQRPGLAGEADEQFF.

The V gene is TRBV28, the J gene TRBJ2-3; 7 bases map to TRBD2. With V trimmed by 8 bases and J by 1 base, 18 bases remained unmatched. The CDR3 consists of 18 residues. CDR1 is MDHEN, CDR2 SYDVKM, per germline. CDR3 bases: TGTGCCAGCGTATTATCGGGGAGGGATTTCAGCGGCACAGATACGCAGTATTTT. Translating gives CASVLSGRDFSGTDTQYF. The full variable domain, rest sourced from reference TRBV28 and TRBJ2-3, is DVKVTQSSRYLVKRTGEKVFLECVQDMDHENMFWYRQDPGLGLRLIYFSYDVKMKEKGDIPEGYSVSREKKERFSLILESASTNQTSMYLCASVLSGRDFSGTDTQYFGPGTRLTVL.

The chain is built from TRBV27 and TRBJ1-2; D gene unclear. Germline CDR1 reads MNHEY; CDR2 reads SMNVEV (reference sequence). The CDR3 has 16 residues. Trimming removed 0 bases at V and 1 base at J, with 12 bases between. The CDR3 is CASSLSAWPRNYGYTF. The DNA of the CDR3 is TGTGCCAGCAGTTTATCGGCGTGGCCACGTAACTATGGCTACACCTTC.

CDR3 DNA: TGTGCCAGCTCACCACCGGTGCTGGCCGGGGTCGAAAAACTGTTTTTT. As protein: CASSPPVLAGVEKLFF. The rearrangement joins TRBV18 to TRBJ1-4; D not certain. The germline V and J ends were trimmed by 0 bases and 8 bases, with 16 bases remaining between them. The CDR3 covers 16 residues. Germline CDR1 is KGHSH and CDR2 is LQKENI.

The V call is TRBV19, the J call TRBJ1-5; D gene ambiguous. V gave up 6 bases and J gave up 5 bases, with 14 bases separating them. Germline V lookup: CDR1 LNHDA, CDR2 SQIVND (reference sequence). The CDR3 loop spans 14 amino acids. The CDR3 coding sequence is TGTGCCAGTAGATATGTGTCGGGCGATCAGCCCCAGCATTTT. It yields the protein CASRYVSGDQPQHF.

This chain joins TRBV9 and TRBJ2-3; D could derive from TRBD1 or TRBD2 (5 bases each). This CDR3 is built from 15 residues. Trimming removed 1 base at V and 2 bases at J, with 11 bases between. Germline V CDR1 and CDR2: SGDLS, YYNGEE. For the CDR3, the DNA is TGTGCCAGCAGCGTAACCGGGACCGCCACAGATACGCAGTATTTT. Translated: CASSVTGTATDTQYF.

V is TRBV19 and J is TRBJ2-5; tentative D call: TRBD2 (5 bases). Trimming took off 8 bases at V and 5 bases at J, with 9 bases between the two ends. The CDR3 consists of 11 residues. Germline CDR1 and CDR2: LNHDA and SQIVND (reference sequence). The CDR3 loop reads CASGIAETQYF. CDR3 in DNA: TGTGCCAGTGGGATAGCGGAGACCCAGTACTTC.

This clone was detected only once. The gene calls are TRBV19 and TRBJ1-5; D gene uncertain. This CDR3 is built from 14 residues. Trimming left V 4 bases short and J 4 bases short, with 11 bases between. Germline values: CDR1 LNHDA, CDR2 SQIVND (reference sequence). The CDR3 here is CASSRTARNQPQHF. Here the CDR3 DNA reads TGTGCCAGTAGTAGGACGGCCCGGAATCAGCCCCAGCATTTT.

The chain combines TRBV6-7 with TRBJ2-5; 10 bases line up with TRBD2. The J call may be wrong; the DNA end is better matched by TRBJ2-7. TRBV6-7 is an open reading frame, and its role is uncertain. The CDR3 consists of 15 residues. CDR3 sequence: CAVNGASGSKYEQYF. The CDR3 DNA reads as TGTGCCGTAAACGGGGCTAGCGGGAGTAAATACGAGCAGTACTTC.

V is TRBV5-1 and J is TRBJ2-7; TRBD1 aligns across 8 bases. This CDR3 has 15 amino acids. CDR1 and CDR2 (germline): SGHRS, YFSETQ. V lost 2 bases and J lost 7; bases outside the gene matches: 11. CDR3 sequence reads: CASSFARDRSREQYF. The CDR3 bases are TGCGCCAGCAGCTTCGCTCGGGACAGGTCAAGGGAGCAGTACTTC.

This chain links TRBV5-3 with TRBJ2-1; 14 positions agree with TRBD2. TRBV5-3 is sorted into the ORF group, with uncertain function. After removal of 4 bases from V and 0 bases from J, the junction contained 18 bases not matched to a gene. The CDR3 consists of 22 residues. The CDR3 region is CARSLGLAGGPGGLSSYNEQFF. As DNA, the CDR3 is TGTGCCAGAAGCCTTGGACTAGCGGGAGGCCCCGGGGGTCTAAGCTCCTACAATGAGCAGTTCTTC.

This chain joins TRBV2 and TRBJ2-1; TRBD2 matches at 11 bases. There are 16 residues in the CDR3. V gave up 5 bases and J gave up 6 bases; unmatched junction bases: 9. Germline CDR1 and CDR2: SNHLY and FYNNEI. DNA of the CDR3: TGTGCCAGCAGTTGGGATAGCGGGGGGGTAGGCAATGAGCAGTTCTTC. Translation: CASSWDSGGVGNEQFF. Combining the CDR3 with reference TRBV2 and TRBJ2-1 gives the whole variable domain EPEVTQTPSHQVTQMGQEVILRCVPISNHLYFYWYRQILGQKVEFLVSFYNNEISEKSEIFDDQFSVERPDGSNFTLKIRSTKLEDSAMYFCASSWDSGGVGNEQFFGPGTRLTVL.

This clone has only one observation. The chain links TRBV5-1 to TRBJ1-3, with D perhaps matching TRBD1 (5 bases). Germline values: CDR1 SGHRS, CDR2 YFSETQ. The ends were cut back, 3 bases at V and 3 bases at J, with 16 bases in the middle. This CDR3 has 16 residues. This chain's CDR3 is CASSSRDSVGGNTIYF. In DNA form, the CDR3 reads TGCGCCAGCAGCTCCCGGGACTCTGTAGGTGGAAACACCATATATTTT.

The chain recombines TRBV5-1 with TRBJ1-2, with a weak D call TRBD1 (6 bases). The germline V gene encodes CDR1 SGHRS and CDR2 YFSETQ. The CDR3 contains 15 residues. With 0 bases removed from V and 3 bases from J, the gap between germline ends came to 12 bases. The DNA for the CDR3 is TGCGCCAGCAGCTTGGAGGCAGGGGTTGACTATGGCTACACCTTC. Its protein is CASSLEAGVDYGYTF.

This chain uses TRBV6-5 with TRBJ1-6, with D perhaps TRBD1 (6 bases). V lost 2 bases and J 7 bases, leaving 12 bases between the germline ends. The CDR3 spans 15 residues. The germline V gene has CDR1 MNHEY and CDR2 SVGAGI. The CDR3 is CASSYGDIQNSPLHF. CDR3 nucleotides: TGTGCCAGCAGTTACGGGGACATACAAAATTCACCCCTCCACTTT.

The chain carries TRBV5-1 and TRBJ2-1; TRBD2 matches at 7 bases. This CDR3 has 15 amino acids. V dropped 0 bases and J dropped 7; count of bases not matched to a gene: 7. Germline CDR1 and CDR2: SGHRS and YFSETQ. CDR3 protein: CASSLVGRGGNEQFF. Written as DNA, the CDR3 is TGCGCCAGCAGCTTGGTGGGGAGGGGAGGGAATGAGCAGTTCTTC.

The chain employs TRBV2 and TRBJ1-5, with 7 bases fitting TRBD1. CDR3 size: 17 residues. V was pared by 2 bases and J by 0 bases, with 7 bases of the junction left unmatched. Germline V gene data show CDR1 as SNHLY and CDR2 as FYNNEI. CDR3 in amino acids: CASSEPNRGYSNQPQHF. Here the CDR3 DNA reads TGTGCCAGCAGTGAACCCAACAGGGGCTATAGCAATCAGCCCCAGCATTTT.

The rearrangement links TRBV5-1 to TRBJ2-7, with D possibly being TRBD2 (5 bases). The CDR3 has 13 amino acids. Germline V gene lookup returns CDR1 SGHRS and CDR2 YFSETQ. The V end was cut by 5 bases, the J end by 0 bases, with 9 bases between. CDR3 sequence reads: CASSREGSYEQYF. The CDR3 DNA is TGCGCCAGCAGTAGAGAGGGCTCCTACGAGCAGTACTTC.

The chain is built from TRBV7-6 and TRBJ1-2, with TRBD1 as a possible D gene (5 bases). CDR3 length: 13 amino acids. V lost 0 bases and J lost 3, with 5 bases in between. CDR1 SGHVS and CDR2 FNYEAQ come from the germline V gene. CDR3 sequence reads: CASSLAGDYGYTF. CDR3 nucleotide sequence: TGTGCCAGCAGCTTAGCAGGGGACTATGGCTACACCTTC. Based on the CDR3 plus reference TRBV7-6 and TRBJ1-2, the full variable domain is GAGVSQSPRYKVTKRGQDVALRCDPISGHVSLYWYRQALGQGPEFLTYFNYEAQQDKSGLPNDRFSAERPEGSISTLTIQRTEQRDSAMYRCASSLAGDYGYTFGSGTRLTVV.

The chain has TRBV6-1 and TRBJ2-5; 7 bases map to TRBD1. This CDR3 is built from 14 residues. The germline V gene encodes CDR1 MNHNS and CDR2 SASEGT. Losses at the gene ends were 7 bases for V and 2 bases for J; bases not matched to a gene: 7. The CDR3 DNA sequence: TGTGCCAGCACCCTAGGACAGGCACAAGAGACCCAGTACTTC. This gives the protein CASTLGQAQETQYF.